The text below deals with one T cell receptor (beta chain). What antigen it recognizes has not been identified. There are no base qualities to consult, and no much larger clone falls within one base. Trimming takes 2 bases off V and 3 bases off J; junction bases not matched to a gene: 6. Looking up the germline V gene yields CDR1 SGHTA and CDR2 FQGTGA. The CDR3 goes from the cysteine to the phenylalanine over 15 residues. Just the 45-base CDR3 DNA is kept, in frame starting at base 1. The trial excluded patients who had a history of autoimmune disease or were on systemic immunosuppression. In every dose cohort, peripheral blood was drawn for TCR sequencing at baseline, cycle 4 day 1, and cycle 7 day 1. The samples were drawn from a first-in-human, open-label, multicenter phase I dose-escalation trial of ivuxolimab. Adults with locally advanced or metastatic melanoma, renal cell carcinoma, hepatocellular carcinoma or head and neck squamous cell carcinoma were enrolled in the trial. Before TCR sequencing, CD4+ and CD8+ T cells were separately sorted from peripheral blood.

The data stem from a study of OX40 agonist ivuxolimab in advanced cancers. Background for the entire study: Ivuxolimab was a fully human IgG2 agonistic monoclonal antibody targeting the costimulatory receptor OX40 (CD134). Partial responses occurred in three dose-escalation patients: two with cutaneous melanoma and one with hepatocellular carcinoma. The monotherapy dose-escalation portion (N ≈ 52 patients) of the phase I ivuxolimab trial is reported in the paper. Peripheral TCRbeta sequencing aimed to test whether ivuxolimab altered TCR sequence diversity and caused clonal T-cell expansion. In the dose-escalation cohort, more than 80% of patients were male, and the mean age was 60 years with a range of roughly 20 to 79. Intravenous ivuxolimab was administered to patients every 2 weeks at six dose levels: 0.01, 0.1, 0.3, 1.5, 3 and 10 mg/kg. Among the roughly 50 dose-escalation patients, around 20 had hepatocellular carcinoma, some 15 melanoma, 9 renal cell carcinoma and 9 head and neck cancer. Prior anti-PD-1, anti-PD-L1 or anti-CTLA-4 therapy was permitted, and checkpoint inhibitors had been received by roughly 40% of dose-escalation patients. What the authors observed across the whole study: In partial responders in the 0.1-3.0 mg/kg groups, normalized peripheral clonal expansion was found to be among the lowest, especially among CD8+ T cells. After ivuxolimab, expanded clones were on average more numerous among CD8+ T cells than among CD4+ T cells. At doses of 0.1 to 3.0 mg/kg, clonal expansion of both CD4+ and CD8+ blood T cells was observed from baseline to week 6. Which antigens the clonally expanded peripheral T cells were specific for was not determined. Low levels of normalized T-cell clonal expansion were also seen in some patients who did not respond.

Genomic DNA was extracted from sorted cells for sequencing of the TCRbeta CDR3 region. TCRbeta CDR3 regions were sequenced using the immunoSEQ Assay. Entries here come from immuneACCESS through TCRdb and include only in-frame sequences with V and J called. Some clones fail to appear in such tables; in the studies checked, an unresolved V gene covers under half of the shortfall, and the cause of the remainder is unknown. The sample includes tens of thousands of clones, with roughly 90% observed a single time. The ten largest clones represent 4.8% of the sample. The chain was built from TRBV7-3 and TRBJ2-7; TRBD2 aligns with 8 central bases. Specimen: CD4+ or CD8+ T cells sorted from blood, collected in a trial of the OX40 agonist ivuxolimab. The receptor was derived from an adult with an advanced solid tumor such as melanoma, head and neck, liver or kidney cancer. The nucleotide sequence is TGTGCCAGCAGCTTACAAGCGGGAGAACTCTACGAGCAGTACTTC. It specifies CASSLQAGELYEQYF.